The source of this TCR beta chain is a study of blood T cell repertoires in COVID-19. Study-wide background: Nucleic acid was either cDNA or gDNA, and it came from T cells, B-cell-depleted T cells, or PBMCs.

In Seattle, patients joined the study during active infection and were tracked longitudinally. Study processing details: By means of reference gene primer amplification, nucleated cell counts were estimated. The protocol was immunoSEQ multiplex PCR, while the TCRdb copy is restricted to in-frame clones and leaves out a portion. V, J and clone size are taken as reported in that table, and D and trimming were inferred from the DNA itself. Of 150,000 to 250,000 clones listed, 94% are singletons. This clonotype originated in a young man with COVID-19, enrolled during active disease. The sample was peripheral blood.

CDR3 sequence reads: CASSGTGSNQPQHF. CDR3 nucleotide sequence: TGTGCCAGTAGTGGGACAGGGAGCAATCAGCCCCAGCATTTT. The gene calls are TRBV19 and TRBJ1-5; 9 bases are shared with TRBD1. The CDR3 is 14 amino acids. Germline V gene lookup returns CDR1 LNHDA and CDR2 SQIVND (reference sequence). Trimming at V came to 5 bases and at J to 1 base, leaving 0 bases not matched to a gene.